This record covers a single TCR beta chain. Antigen: not known. The assay was immunoSEQ multiplex PCR, and TCRdb's table has in-frame clones only and misses some. The table lists some 45,000 clones, around four fifths of them singletons, with over 20% in the top ten. The data are from a study of lymphopenia after photon versus proton radiotherapy. The study, taken as a whole, reports: Under photons, naive T cells and diversity fell while effector/memory populations rose.

Trimming took 3 bases from V and 0 from J, leaving 9 bases between them. Germline values: CDR1 WNHNN, CDR2 SYGVQD (reference sequence). There are 15 residues in the CDR3. The chain links TRBV10-1 to TRBJ2-1; no clear D. Sequenced material: peripheral blood, taken from a patient treated with proton-based radiotherapy. This clonotype was sampled from a woman in her 70s with pancreatic cancer. CDR3 DNA: TGCGCCAGCAGTGAAGGTGCGATCTCCTACAATGAGCAGTTCTTC. Translated, it gives CASSEGAISYNEQFF.